This T cell receptor beta chain stems from a study of identical twins. One entry per CDR3 protein, called by TCRdb with MiXCR from the 5' RACE reads. The sample shows some 900,000 distinct CDR3 sequences, around an eighth of them seen only once. Study-wide findings and caveats: Twin-shared out-of-frame alpha sequences showed excess low generation probability.

This clonotype was observed at least ten times. Its specificity is unknown. A further study also used this sample, focusing on yellow fever vaccine responses in identical twins. Turning to that study: Twins' vaccine T cell response reportedly seemed partly convergent, partly personalized.

The sequence derives from a woman between 18 and 29 years old in good health. The sample was PBMCs.

CDR3 DNA sequence: TGTGCCAGCAGCCAAGAAGGGACGTTAGGCTACAATGAGCAGTTCTTC. Protein sequence: CASSQEGTLGYNEQFF. This chain joins TRBV4-2 and TRBJ2-1, with D perhaps matching TRBD1 or TRBD2 (5 bases each). The germline gives CDR1 LGHNA, CDR2 YNFKEQ. The length of the CDR3 is 16 residues. V gave up 0 bases and J gave up 3 bases, with 12 bases separating them.